The entry below describes one TCR beta chain. What this receptor recognizes is not known. No per-base quality is available; no much larger clone lies one base away. The source of the sample is a study of PD-1 blockade in classical Hodgkin lymphoma (dated by TCRdb to the early 2020s). About the study as a whole: Nivolumab dosing was 3 mg/kg intravenously every 2 weeks, continuing until either disease progression or unacceptable toxicity. The study used CyTOF and TCR beta sequencing to define a peripheral blood immune signature of response to PD-1 blockade in classical Hodgkin lymphoma.

The germline V gene supplies CDR1 SNHLY and CDR2 FYNNEI. V drops 3 bases and J drops 1 base, leaving 6 bases in between. The CDR3 holds 13 amino acids from the cysteine to the phenylalanine. The CDR3 DNA has 39 bases and is translated from base 1. The Qiagen DNeasy kit was used to extract genomic DNA from unsorted PBMCs and from the negatively selected CD4+ and CD8+ fractions. TCR beta CDR3 regions were subjected to amplification by immunoSEQ multiplex PCR with primers that anneal to V and J segments. Amplification bias was minimized using a synthetic immune receptor repertoire, and residual bias was removed computationally after sequencing. As for how the authors treated the data: Repertoire diversity was quantified as the Shannon entropy index using custom Python scripts. Unsorted, CD4+ and CD8+ repertoires were analyzed separately, except for combined analyses in which CD4+ and CD8+ sequences were merged in silico. A clone was considered expanded if an increase in frequency of at least 2-fold after treatment relative to C1D1 was found, and a pseudocount of 0.5 was applied to clones undetected at baseline. Singleton clones were defined as clones with 0 or 1 copy at C1D1, and non-singleton clones were defined as clones with 2 or more copies. By matching protein sequences in sorted samples from the same patient, clones expanded in unsorted samples were annotated as CD4+, CD8+ or unknown. Diversity changes from C1D1 to C4D1 were tested in paired samples using Wilcoxon tests. TCRdb holds this immuneACCESS table with in-frame rearrangements only. Some clones are missing; in checked studies, unresolved V genes explain under half, and the rest has no known cause. V, J and clone size were drawn from that table, and D and trimming were deduced from the DNA. The sample table records about 20,000 clones; 77% of these occur just once. The ten most abundant clones make up 35% to 50% of the sample.

The sample's time point, from its label and the paper: cycle 2 day 1 (C2D1) of nivolumab. Every trial patient had relapsed after autologous stem cell transplantation, and cohorts A, B and C differed in prior brentuximab vedotin exposure. The trial cohort was composed of 56 patients with relapsed/refractory classical Hodgkin lymphoma, for whom complete response, partial response or progressive disease was recorded as best overall response. In the multi-cohort phase II CheckMate 205 trial, trial patients received single-agent nivolumab. An independent review committee assessed best overall response by applying the 2007 International Working Group response criteria. Trial PBMCs were obtained immediately prior to nivolumab initiation (C1D1) and on therapy at cycle 2 day 1 and cycle 4 day 1. Peripheral blood was collected in 8 mL Vacutainer Cell Preparation Tubes, from which PBMCs were isolated by centrifugation and then cryopreserved.

Overall study outcomes, separate from this receptor: Diversity was lower in patients who began nivolumab less than 1 year after ASCT, so these patients were left out of later analyses to avoid confounding by immune reconstitution. CD4+ but not CD8+ TCR diversity rose significantly by C4D1 (p=0.0027 vs p=0.16), most apparent in complete responders (p=0.02). Only a single clinical trial cohort was studied, and what caused the repertoire differences, possibly disease activity or prior therapy, remained undefined. Baseline TCR diversity was reported to be lower in newly diagnosed patients than in healthy donors and to be lower still in relapsed/refractory patients. Trial patients achieving complete response had baseline diversity similar to newly diagnosed patients, whereas partial responders and progressors had significantly lower diversity.

Rearrangement joined TRBV2 to TRBJ1-2; no D segment can be confidently identified. This sequence was found in a human donor with classical Hodgkin lymphoma. The source was peripheral blood mononuclear cells (PBMCs), collected before the second cycle of nivolumab. The CDR3 protein is CASSDWGNYGYTF. In nucleotides, the sequence is TGTGCCAGCAGTGATTGGGGTAACTATGGCTACACCTTC. Full variable domain (CDR3 extended with the reference TRBV2 and TRBJ1-2 proteins): EPEVTQTPSHQVTQMGQEVILRCVPISNHLYFYWYRQILGQKVEFLVSFYNNEISEKSEIFDDQFSVERPDGSNFTLKIRSTKLEDSAMYFCASSDWGNYGYTFGSGTRLTVV.